Following are 20 T cell receptor beta chains from one sample sequenced in a study of cytomegalovirus exposure and HLA in healthy donors. Produced via immunoSEQ multiplex PCR; TCRdb's table is partial and in-frame only. Found here are roughly 60,000 clones, about 90% of them singletons; the top ten hold 1% to 1.5%. The sequencing sample was made of PBMCs. The origin of the receptors is a woman in her late teens or twenties in good health and CMV-seronegative.

This sequence joins TRBV16 and TRBJ2-7; no clear D. CDR3 length: 15 residues. V was pared by 2 bases and J by 2 bases, with 13 bases between. In germline, CDR1 is KGHSY, CDR2 FQNENV. CDR3 sequence: CASSQKTSNTYEQYF. The CDR3 bases are TGTGCCAGCAGCCAAAAGACTTCCAACACCTACGAGCAGTACTTC.

The chain joins TRBV18 to TRBJ2-1, with D hard to call. The germline CDR1 and CDR2 sequences are KGHSH and LQKENI. The CDR3 has 13 amino acids. Trimming shortened V by 3 bases and J by 4 bases, and 7 bases separated the two germline ends. The CDR3 bases are TGTGCCAGCTCACCCAAACAATACAATGAGCAGTTCTTC. This gives the protein CASSPKQYNEQFF.

The chain combines TRBV19 with TRBJ2-3, with 8 bases aligning to TRBD2. The CDR3 extends over 15 amino acids. The V gene end was trimmed by 8 bases and the J gene end by 3 bases; junction bases not matched to a gene: 10. The germline CDR1 and CDR2 sequences are LNHDA and SQIVND (reference sequence). The CDR3 loop is CASHRTGGVTDTQYF. The CDR3, as DNA: TGTGCCAGTCACCGCACGGGGGGGGTGACAGATACGCAGTATTTT.

The chain employs TRBV6-5 and TRBJ2-3; a possible D gene is TRBD2 (6 bases). Trimming removed 2 bases at V and 0 bases at J, with 12 bases between. Germline CDR1 and CDR2: MNHEY and SVGAGI. This CDR3 comprises 16 residues. CDR3 protein: CASSYIPGLSTDTQYF. DNA of the CDR3: TGTGCCAGCAGTTACATTCCGGGACTCAGCACAGATACGCAGTATTTT.

The rearrangement links TRBV27 to TRBJ1-2; D is undetermined. Germline V gene sequence: CDR1 MNHEY, CDR2 SMNVEV (reference sequence). V was shortened by 0 bases and J by 7 bases, with 15 bases between the two germline ends. The CDR3 spans 15 residues. In DNA form, the CDR3 reads TGTGCCAGCAGTTTATCCTTGCTGTGGCCCACTGGCTACACCTTC. Translation gives CASSLSLLWPTGYTF.

The chain uses TRBV28 and TRBJ1-5; D remains ambiguous. CDR1 and CDR2 from the germline V gene are MDHEN and SYDVKM. The CDR3 is 11 residues long. Trimming removed 4 bases from V and 6 bases from J, with 4 bases in between. The CDR3 protein is CASSSTQPQHF. CDR3 sequence (DNA): TGTGCCAGCAGTTCTACTCAGCCCCAGCATTTT.

This rearrangement joins TRBV4-2 to TRBJ2-2, with a weak D call TRBD1 (5 bases). Trimming shortened V by 5 bases and J by 1 base, and 11 bases separated the two germline ends. This CDR3 comprises 15 residues. The germline CDR1 and CDR2 sequences are LGHNA and YNFKEQ. DNA for the CDR3: TGTGCCAGCAGCTATAGGGGCGAGAACACCGGGGAGCTGTTTTTT. The encoded protein is CASSYRGENTGELFF.

V usage is TRBV5-4 and J usage is TRBJ2-1, with D perhaps TRBD2 (5 bases). Trimming removed 4 bases from V and 0 bases from J, with 11 bases in between. Per the germline V gene, CDR1 is SGHNT and CDR2 is YYREEE (reference sequence). This CDR3 comprises 15 residues. The CDR3 bases are TGTGCCAGCAGCCTGATAGGGAGCTCCTACAATGAGCAGTTCTTC. Its translation is CASSLIGSSYNEQFF. Drawing the rest from reference TRBV5-4 and TRBJ2-1, the complete variable domain is ETGVTQSPTHLIKTRGQQVTLRCSSQSGHNTVSWYQQALGQGPQFIFQYYREEENGRGNFPPRFSGLQFPNYSSELNVNALELDDSALYLCASSLIGSSYNEQFFGPGTRLTVL.

CDR3 amino acids: CASSNGVSNEKLFF. As DNA, the CDR3 is TGTGCCAGCAGTAACGGAGTGAGTAATGAAAAACTGTTTTTT. V gene TRBV2 combines with J gene TRBJ1-4; no firm D call. Germline V gene sequence: CDR1 SNHLY, CDR2 FYNNEI. V was shortened by 5 bases and J by 4 bases, with 11 bases between the two germline ends. The CDR3 length is 14 residues. Drawing the rest from reference TRBV2 and TRBJ1-4, the complete variable domain is EPEVTQTPSHQVTQMGQEVILRCVPISNHLYFYWYRQILGQKVEFLVSFYNNEISEKSEIFDDQFSVERPDGSNFTLKIRSTKLEDSAMYFCASSNGVSNEKLFFGSGTQLSVL.

The chain carries TRBV15 and TRBJ1-5; no definite D call. CDR1 and CDR2 from the germline V gene are LNHNV and YYDKDF (reference sequence). The ends were cut back, 5 bases at V and 4 bases at J, with 6 bases in the middle. The CDR3 covers 12 residues. The CDR3 sequence is CATSRGNQPQHF. Here the CDR3 DNA reads TGTGCCACCAGCCGGGGTAATCAGCCCCAGCATTTT.

The sample holds one count of this clone. J is TRBJ2-7 and V is TRBV21-1; the D segment call TRBD2 is taken from the table without a DNA check. TRBV21-1 is flagged as a pseudogene. The CDR3 is 15 amino acids. CDR3 in DNA: TGTGCCAGCAGCCCGACCGGGACGGGGAGGGCCGAGCAGTACTTC. This sequence encodes CASSPTGTGRAEQYF.

The V gene is TRBV19, the J gene TRBJ2-7, with a weak D call TRBD1 (6 bases). The CDR3 runs to 14 residues. V was shortened by 4 bases and J by 1 base, with 11 bases between the two germline ends. The germline V gene encodes CDR1 LNHDA and CDR2 SQIVND (reference sequence). DNA for the CDR3: TGTGCCAGTAGTAGCCGCAGGGGATCCTACGAGCAGTACTTC. Translation: CASSSRRGSYEQYF.

The chain couples TRBV29-1 to TRBJ2-5, with 7 bases matching TRBD2. The junction had 12 bases not matched to a gene; V was cut back by 6 bases and J by 2 bases. This CDR3 spans 15 amino acids. The V gene's germline CDR1 is SQVTM and CDR2 ANQGSEA. DNA for the CDR3: TGCAGCGTAGATATAGCGGGCTACTTACAAGAGACCCAGTACTTC. Translation: CSVDIAGYLQETQYF.

The V and J genes are TRBV18 and TRBJ2-1; possible D gene TRBD2, 5 bases. This CDR3 region has 15 residues. CDR1 KGHSH and CDR2 LQKENI come from the germline V gene. V gave up 6 bases and J gave up 7 bases, with 19 bases separating them. The chain's CDR3 is CASSDSNRAKNEQFF. CDR3 sequence (DNA): TGTGCCAGCTCGGACTCAAATAGGGCGAAGAATGAGCAGTTCTTC.

The count of this clone is one. This chain connects TRBV9 to TRBJ1-1; D is perhaps TRBD1 (6 bases). V was cut by 2 bases and J by 4 bases, with 12 bases left in between. This CDR3 spans 14 amino acids. Looked up from germline, CDR1 is SGDLS and CDR2 is YYNGEE. CDR3 sequence (DNA): TGTGCCAGCAGCGTCTCCAGGGGCGGCACTGAAGCTTTCTTT. It specifies CASSVSRGGTEAFF.

The V call is TRBV19, the J call TRBJ2-5; no reliable D call. The CDR3 contains 11 residues. Trimming took 3 bases from V and 4 from J, leaving 3 bases between them. Germline loops: CDR1 LNHDA, CDR2 SQIVND (reference sequence). CDR3 region: CASSIRETQYF. Here the CDR3 DNA reads TGTGCCAGTAGTATCAGAGAGACCCAGTACTTC.

This chain links TRBV19 with TRBJ2-7; tentative D call: TRBD2 (5 bases). There are 15 residues in the CDR3. Trimming took 6 bases from V and 0 from J, leaving 15 bases between them. From germline, CDR1 is LNHDA and CDR2 SQIVND (reference sequence). The CDR3 sequence is CASSPSTGISYEQYF. In nucleotides, the CDR3 is TGTGCCAGTAGCCCCTCGACCGGGATCTCCTACGAGCAGTACTTC.

The V and J genes are TRBV6-5 and TRBJ2-5; 8 bases are a match to TRBD2. After removal of 6 bases from V and 14 bases from J, the junction contained 8 bases not matched to a gene. The germline gives CDR1 MNHEY, CDR2 SVGAGI. The CDR3 totals 11 residues. The CDR3 nucleotides read TGTGCCAGCAGCCCGGGCGGGGGGATCTACTTC. This encodes CASSPGGGIYF.

V usage is TRBV5-8 and J usage is TRBJ2-3; 7 positions match TRBD2. Trimming at V came to 6 bases and at J to 1 base, leaving 2 bases not matched to a gene. The length of the CDR3 is 13 residues. Germline CDR1 is SGHTS and CDR2 is YDEGEE. CDR3 DNA sequence: TGTGCCAGCACCCGGGGGGGCACAGATACGCAGTATTTT. Translation: CASTRGGTDTQYF.

This clone has just one count. J is TRBJ2-3 and V is TRBV6-4, with TRBD2 matching 11 bases. CDR1 and CDR2 (germline): MRHNA, SNTAGT. After removal of 6 bases from V and 5 bases from J, the junction contained 7 bases not matched to a gene. This CDR3 spans 15 amino acids. The CDR3 bases are TGTGCCAGCAGCCGTAGCGGGGGGGCCCTAGATACGCAGTATTTT. Translation gives CASSRSGGALDTQYF.